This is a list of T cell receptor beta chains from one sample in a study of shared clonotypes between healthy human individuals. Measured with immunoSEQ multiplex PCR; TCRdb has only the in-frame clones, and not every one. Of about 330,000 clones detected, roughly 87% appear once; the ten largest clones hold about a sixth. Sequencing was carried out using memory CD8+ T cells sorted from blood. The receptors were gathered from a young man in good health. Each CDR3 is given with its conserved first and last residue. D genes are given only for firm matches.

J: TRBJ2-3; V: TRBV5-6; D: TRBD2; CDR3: CASSRPGLAEGDTQYF
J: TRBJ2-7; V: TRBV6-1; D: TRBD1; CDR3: CASRPGQGAGEQYF
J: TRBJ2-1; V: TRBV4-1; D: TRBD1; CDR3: CASRPTGGTYNEQFF
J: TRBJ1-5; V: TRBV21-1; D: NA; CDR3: CASSKNAGVRHQPQHF
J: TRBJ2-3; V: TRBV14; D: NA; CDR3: CASSQDRSRDTQYF
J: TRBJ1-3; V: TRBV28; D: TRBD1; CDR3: CARGQKNTIYF
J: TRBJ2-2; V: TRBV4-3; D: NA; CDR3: CASSQSLRDSYTGELFF
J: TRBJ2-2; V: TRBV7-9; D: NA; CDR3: CASSLGQTGELFF
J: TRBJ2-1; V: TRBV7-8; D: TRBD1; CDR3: CASSRGQGAYNEQFF
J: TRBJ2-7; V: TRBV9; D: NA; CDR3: CASSFTPGTSYEQYF
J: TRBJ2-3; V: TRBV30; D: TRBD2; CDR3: CAWTGTSGTDTQYF
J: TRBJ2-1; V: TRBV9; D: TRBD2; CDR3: CASTAGLAGYNEQFF